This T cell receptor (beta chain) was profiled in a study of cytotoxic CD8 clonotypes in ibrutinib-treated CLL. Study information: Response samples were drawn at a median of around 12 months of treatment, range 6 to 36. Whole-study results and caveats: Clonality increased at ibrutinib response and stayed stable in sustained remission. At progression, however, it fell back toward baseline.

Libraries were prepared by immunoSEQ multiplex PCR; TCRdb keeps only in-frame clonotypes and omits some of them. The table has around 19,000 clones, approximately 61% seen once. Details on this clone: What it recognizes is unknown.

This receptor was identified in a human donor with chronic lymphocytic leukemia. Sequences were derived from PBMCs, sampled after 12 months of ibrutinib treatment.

CDR3 in amino acids: CASSLRGGQETQYF. CDR3 DNA sequence: TGTGCCAGCAGCCTAAGAGGTGGCCAAGAGACCCAGTACTTC. The V gene is TRBV11-3, the J gene TRBJ2-5; D unresolved. Germline CDR1 is SGHNT and CDR2 is YENEEA. With 5 bases removed from V and 1 base from J, the gap between germline ends came to 11 bases. The CDR3 extends over 14 amino acids.